The entry below describes one T cell receptor beta chain. The antigen it recognizes is unknown. Base-call qualities are not available, and no considerably larger clone is one nucleotide away. High-throughput TCR beta sequencing profiled peripheral blood CD8+ and CD4+ T cells from healthy donors, Susac syndrome patients and multiple sclerosis patients. Healthy donors were included as age- and sex-matched controls. Bulk CD8+ and CD4+ T cells were purified by magnetic negative isolation, whereas CD8+ TEMRA cells were enriched by FACS. Blood was drawn into EDTA tubes, processed within 24 hours, and PBMCs were isolated by density gradient centrifugation. PBMCs intended for TCR sequencing were cryopreserved in liquid nitrogen and thawed later in a water bath at 37 degrees C. The sorted or isolated CD4+, CD8+ and CD8+ TEMRA cells reached a purity of at least 90%. V sheds 11 bases and J sheds 4 bases, leaving 20 bases between their ends. The CDR3 contains 14 residues, cysteine and phenylalanine counted. The retained sequence is limited to the CDR3, 42 bases, with the frame set at the first base. CDR1 and CDR2, per the germline V gene (reference sequence), are SEHNR and FQNEAQ.

This sample stems from a study of CD8 T cells in Susac syndrome (dated by TCRdb to about 2019). For the study in its entirety: Repertoire sequencing was used to test whether CD8+ T cell activation and differentiation in Susac syndrome was antigen driven.

General conclusions and limits of the study: The number of individuals in the TCR sequencing and HLA analysis was recognized as being relatively small.

RNA was extracted with the RNeasy kit and roughly 0.5 to 1 ug was reverse transcribed using random hexamers. TCR beta CDR3 regions were amplified with the immunoSEQ multiplex PCR assay covering 54 Vbeta and 13 Jbeta segments. Bias from PCR amplification was corrected by using a synthetic template baseline for primer optimization and for computational correction. In the original analysis: Only productive sequences were kept, with reads annotated to V, D and J genes according to IMGT and analyzed in immunoSEQ Analyzer. Clonality was calculated as one minus the Shannon entropy normalized by log2 of the number of productive unique sequences. Public and private clones were assessed among the 100 most prevalent clones of each patient and control. Susac-specific clones were defined as absent from healthy and MS cohorts, approximately 1,000 published viral clones and other ImmuneACCESS disease sequences. The public reads were reprocessed in TCRdb via fastp at Q25 and MiXCR, keeping in-frame beta chains. CDR3 protein sequences are deduplicated, and each keeps its most common genes and DNA. The V and J calls reflect TCRdb's pipeline rather than the authors' work. Counted in this sample were 150,000 or so distinct CDR3 sequences; 92% of them appeared once. Jointly, the top ten make up roughly 0.08% of the sample.

Sequencing input: CD4+ T cells from PBMCs. Rearrangement joined TRBV7-9 to TRBJ1-2; a tentative D match to TRBD1 spans 5 bases. The receptor comes from a human donor in good health. The bases are TGTGCCTCATCGGGCAGGGCTGATACCTATGGCTACACCTTC. This translates into CASSGRADTYGYTF.